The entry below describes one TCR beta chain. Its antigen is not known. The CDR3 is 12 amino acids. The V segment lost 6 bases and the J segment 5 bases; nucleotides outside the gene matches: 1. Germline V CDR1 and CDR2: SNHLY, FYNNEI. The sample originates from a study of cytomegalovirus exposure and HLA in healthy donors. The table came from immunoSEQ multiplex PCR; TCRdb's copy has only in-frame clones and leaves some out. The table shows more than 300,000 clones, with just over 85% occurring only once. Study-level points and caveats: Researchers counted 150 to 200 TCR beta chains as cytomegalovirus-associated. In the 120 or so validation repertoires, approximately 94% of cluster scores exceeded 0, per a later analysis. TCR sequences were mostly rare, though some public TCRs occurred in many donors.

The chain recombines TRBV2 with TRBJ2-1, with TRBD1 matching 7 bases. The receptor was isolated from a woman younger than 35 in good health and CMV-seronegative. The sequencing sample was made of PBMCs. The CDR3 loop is CASRGTDNEQFF. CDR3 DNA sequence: TGTGCCAGCAGGGGGACAGACAATGAGCAGTTCTTC.